A single sample is the source of the 28 T cell receptor beta chains below, sequenced in a study of Graves' ophthalmopathy and Graves' hyperthyroidism. For repertoire sequencing, the TCR beta CDR3 regions were amplified from RNA transcripts. RT-PCR in the first round used HTBI primers; a second-round multiplex PCR followed. TCRdb called the multiplex PCR reads again in MiXCR, with one record for every CDR3 protein. Of 900,000 to 1,200,000 distinct CDR3 sequences detected, roughly two fifths appear once; the ten largest clones hold roughly 10%. Sequencing input: peripheral blood or thyroid tissue (not recorded which). The receptors were sampled from an adult man with Graves' hyperthyroidism.

This clonotype was counted a few times. An end of the junction does not agree with germline; a read error may underlie this. The V and J genes are TRBV6-5 and TRBJ2-7, with D maybe TRBD2 (6 bases). CDR3 length equals 14 residues. Germline V lookup: CDR1 MNHEY, CDR2 SVGAGI. CDR3 in amino acids: CASRYYPGAYEQYF. The CDR3 DNA reads TGTGCCAGCAGGTACTACCCGGGGGCCTACGAGCAGTACTTC.

The J gene is TRBJ2-5, the V gene TRBV19, with D possibly being TRBD1 (6 bases). The CDR3 contains 14 residues. The V end was cut by 8 bases, the J end by 5 bases, with 18 bases between. From germline, CDR1 is LNHDA and CDR2 SQIVND (reference sequence). Here the CDR3 reads CASVEGVSAETQYF. As DNA, the CDR3 is TGTGCCAGTGTTGAGGGGGTTTCTGCGGAGACCCAGTACTTC. Full variable domain (outside the CDR3, taken from reference TRBV19 and TRBJ2-5): DGGITQSPKYLFRKEGQNVTLSCEQNLNHDAMYWYRQDPGQGLRLIYYSQIVNDFQKGDIAEGYSVSREKKESFPLTVTSAQKNPTAFYLCASVEGVSAETQYFGPGTRLLVL.

The chain has TRBV9 and TRBJ2-2; D is undetermined. The CDR3 sequence is 16 residues long. Germline CDR1 SGDLS, CDR2 YYNGEE. Trimming cost V 0 bases and J 4 bases, with 13 bases left between them. The CDR3 nucleotides read TGTGCCAGCAGCGTAGGTCTCAGGCTCCCCACCGGGGAGCTGTTTTTT. Translating gives CASSVGLRLPTGELFF.

The CDR3 spells CASSYEGAGDEQYF. CDR3 sequence (DNA): TGTGCCAGCAGTTATGAAGGGGCGGGCGACGAGCAGTACTTC. The V and J genes are TRBV6-5 and TRBJ2-7, with D possibly called TRBD1 or TRBD2 (5 bases each). The CDR3 length is 14 residues. Germline assignment: CDR1 MNHEY and CDR2 SVGAGI. The V end lost 3 bases, the J end lost 5 bases, and 14 bases lay between the germline ends.

The table lists this clonotype with a few counts. The V call is TRBV10-3, the J call TRBJ2-7, with TRBD2 as a possible D gene (5 bases). Looked up from germline, CDR1 is ENHRY and CDR2 is SYGVKD. V was trimmed by 0 bases and J by 4 bases, leaving 13 bases between them. CDR3 size: 15 residues. CDR3: CAISESSSDWYEQYF. In DNA, the CDR3 is TGTGCCATCAGTGAGTCTAGTAGCGATTGGTACGAGCAGTACTTC.

This clonotype was detected many times. The rearrangement joins TRBV6-5 to TRBJ1-3; no definite D call. The CDR3 sequence is 13 residues long. Germline lookup yields CDR1 MNHEY and CDR2 SVGAGI. The V gene lost 5 bases and the J gene lost 0 bases, with 5 bases spanning the gap. The CDR3 loop is CASSRDSGNTIYF. The CDR3, as DNA: TGTGCCAGCAGTCGGGACTCTGGAAACACCATATATTTT.

V usage is TRBV11-2 and J usage is TRBJ2-5; 14 bases agree with TRBD2. CDR3 length: 17 residues. The germline V gene encodes CDR1 SGHAT and CDR2 FQNNGV. The V gene end was trimmed by 1 base and the J gene end by 4 bases; junction bases not matched to a gene: 5. The CDR3 region is CASSLGGTSGGVETQYF. CDR3 nucleotide sequence: TGTGCCAGCAGCTTAGGGGGGACTAGCGGGGGTGTAGAGACCCAGTACTTC.

This clonotype was seen more than once but under ten times. The chain has TRBV27 and TRBJ1-2; TRBD1 might be the D (5 bases). Per germline, CDR1 MNHEY and CDR2 SMNVEV (reference sequence). The CDR3 consists of 13 residues. V lost 2 bases and J lost 6, with 10 bases in between. CDR3 region: CASSLGRANGYTF. Written as DNA, the CDR3 is TGTGCCAGCAGTTTAGGCAGGGCCAATGGCTACACCTTC.

This clonotype was counted ten times or more. The chain links TRBV2 to TRBJ2-7; a weak D match, TRBD1 (5 bases). The germline V gene has CDR1 SNHLY and CDR2 FYNNEI. The CDR3 sequence is 13 residues long. V lost 8 bases, J lost 2 bases, and 13 bases lay in between. CDR3 sequence (DNA): TGTGCCAGCGGGGCCCTACGTGCCTACGAGCAGTACTTC. Translation: CASGALRAYEQYF.

The table lists this clonotype with a few counts. The chain carries TRBV6-5 and TRBJ1-4; no clear D. V dropped 7 bases and J dropped 4 bases, with 7 bases sitting between them. CDR1 and CDR2 (germline): MNHEY, SVGAGI. The CDR3 contains 12 residues. CDR3 sequence (DNA): TGTGCCAGCATGGGGAGTAATGAAAAACTGTTTTTT. As protein: CASMGSNEKLFF.

The CDR3 DNA reads TGTGCCACCAGTCCTGCAGGGGTTGTGGATACGCAGTATTTT. This codes for CATSPAGVVDTQYF. The chain uses TRBV24-1 and TRBJ2-3, with D perhaps TRBD1 (6 bases). The V end was cut by 6 bases, the J end by 6 bases, with 15 bases between. Germline CDR1 KGHDR, CDR2 SFDVKD. CDR3 size: 14 residues.

This clonotype has at least ten counts. The CDR3 sequence: CASSVGKNSPLHF. The CDR3 coding sequence is TGTGCCAGCAGCGTAGGGAAGAATTCACCCCTCCACTTT. The chain employs TRBV9 and TRBJ1-6; D gene uncertain. Germline lookup yields CDR1 SGDLS and CDR2 YYNGEE. V was cut by 0 bases and J by 7 bases, with 5 bases left in between. The CDR3 is 13 residues long.

V gene TRBV10-3 combines with J gene TRBJ1-2; the D is unclear. From germline, CDR1 is ENHRY and CDR2 SYGVKD. V was clipped by 4 bases and J by 0 bases, with 9 bases between them. The CDR3 runs to 14 residues. The CDR3 DNA follows: TGTGCCATCAGTGTAAAGGGAACTAACTATGGCTACACCTTC. Protein: CAISVKGTNYGYTF.

Remarks on this clonotype: One junction end does not reproduce the germline sequence, and a read error may be involved. This chain joins TRBV2 and TRBJ1-1; the D gene is possibly TRBD1 (6 bases). This CDR3 contains 13 residues. Germline V CDR1 and CDR2: SNHLY, FYNNEI. Written as DNA, the CDR3 is TGTGCCAGCAGCGGGGGGGGCAACACTAAAGCTTTCTTT. This translates into CASSGGGNTKAFF.

This clonotype appeared many times. A much larger clone lies a single base off, so this may be a read error. This sequence joins TRBV7-2 and TRBJ2-7; tentatively, D is TRBD1 (5 bases). V dropped 0 bases and J dropped 0 bases, with 6 bases sitting between them. Germline CDR1 and CDR2: SGHTA and FQGNSA. The CDR3 consists of 14 residues. The CDR3 is CASSLARASYEQYF. In nucleotides, the CDR3 is TGTGCCAGCAGCTTAGCCAGGGCCTCCTACGAGCAGTACTTC.

This CDR3 reads CASTSGRALAGELFF. Written as DNA, the CDR3 is TGTGCCAGCACCTCCGGGAGGGCCTTGGCCGGGGAGCTGTTTTTT. V and J are TRBV7-9 and TRBJ2-2, with 8 bases fitting TRBD2. The CDR3 runs to 15 residues. From germline, CDR1 is SEHNR and CDR2 FQNEAQ (reference sequence). V lost 7 bases and J lost 6; bases outside the gene matches: 10. Based on the CDR3 plus reference TRBV7-9 and TRBJ2-2, the full variable domain is DTGVSQNPRHKITKRGQNVTFRCDPISEHNRLYWYRQTLGQGPEFLTYFQNEAQLEKSRLLSDRFSAERPKGSFSTLEIQRTEQGDSAMYLCASTSGRALAGELFFGEGSRLTVL.

This clonotype was recorded only once. The chain carries TRBV29-1 and TRBJ1-4; D is unclear. The V and J ends lost 3 bases and 5 bases respectively, with 4 bases between them. In germline, CDR1 is SQVTM, CDR2 ANQGSEA. The CDR3 contains 11 residues. The CDR3, as DNA: TGCAGCGTTGAGTACAATGAAAAACTGTTTTTT. Translating gives CSVEYNEKLFF.

This clonotype has a handful of counts. The V call is TRBV20-1, the J call TRBJ1-1; 9 bases map to TRBD1. V shed 4 bases and J 7 bases; nucleotides not matched to a gene: 7. The CDR3 length is 13 residues. Germline CDR1 and CDR2: DFQATT and SNEGSKA (reference sequence). The CDR3 is CSAKGTGTNEAFF. The CDR3 coding sequence is TGCAGTGCTAAAGGGACAGGGACTAATGAAGCTTTCTTT.

Worth noting for this clonotype: This may come from a read error, since a much larger clone is one base off. Lacking the conserved final phenylalanine or tryptophan, this CDR3 likely reflects a read error. This chain uses TRBV5-1 with TRBJ1-1; 8 bases map to TRBD1. CDR3 length: 13 residues. The germline gives CDR1 SGHRS, CDR2 YFSETQ. In DNA form, the CDR3 reads TGTGCCAGCAGCCTACAGGGGGTCCCTGAAGCTTTCCTT. This encodes CASSLQGVPEAFL.

This clonotype turned up a few times. V is TRBV29-1 and J is TRBJ1-1; D is possibly TRBD1 (5 bases). CDR1 is SQVTM, CDR2 ANQGSEA, per germline. The CDR3 covers 12 residues. V lost 4 bases and J lost 7, with 13 bases in between. The CDR3 coding sequence is TGCAGCGTTGGTGGGGGATATGGTGAAGCTTTCTTT. It specifies CSVGGGYGEAFF.

The table lists this clonotype with many counts. This rearrangement joins TRBV20-1 to TRBJ2-7, with 8 bases identical to TRBD2. Germline V gene lookup returns CDR1 DFQATT and CDR2 SNEGSKA (reference sequence). The CDR3 covers 17 residues. The V gene end was trimmed by 0 bases and the J gene end by 7 bases; junction bases not matched to a gene: 17. CDR3 nucleotide sequence: TGCAGTGCTAGAGATCCGACTTTAACGGGAGGGTTATGGGAGCAGTACTTC. Protein: CSARDPTLTGGLWEQYF.

This chain links TRBV4-3 with TRBJ2-5, with a weak D call TRBD1 (6 bases). The CDR3 is 17 amino acids. Germline CDR1 and CDR2: LGHNA and YSLEER. V was clipped by 6 bases and J by 5 bases, with 25 bases between them. CDR3 DNA sequence: TGCGCCAGCAGACAGGGACGGGGTACTGAAGCTATGGAGACCCAGTACTTC. Protein product: CASRQGRGTEAMETQYF.

V and J are TRBV28 and TRBJ2-7; the D gene could be TRBD1 or TRBD2 (5 bases each). The CDR3 extends over 13 amino acids. V lost 9 bases, J lost 6 bases, and 18 bases lay in between. Per germline, CDR1 MDHEN and CDR2 SYDVKM. The CDR3 nucleotides read TGTGCCAGAGAGTGGGACGAAGCCCTCGAGCAGTACTTC. Translating it yields CAREWDEALEQYF.

This clonotype was seen a few times. The rearrangement joins TRBV9 to TRBJ2-7, with 8 bases lining up with TRBD2. The germline V gene has CDR1 SGDLS and CDR2 YYNGEE. V gave up 2 bases and J gave up 6 bases; unmatched junction bases: 16. This CDR3 comprises 17 residues. DNA for the CDR3: TGTGCCAGCAGCGTTTTGTCTCTTTGGCGGGAGGCAGGCGAGCAGTACTTC. Its protein is CASSVLSLWREAGEQYF.

There are many counts of this clonotype. V and J are TRBV12-3 or TRBV12-4 and TRBJ2-7, with 12 bases fitting TRBD2. J was trimmed by 5 bases and V by 6 bases; bases with no gene match: 8. The CDR3 runs to 15 residues. The CDR3 region is CASRKTSGRRNEQYF. Written as DNA, the CDR3 is TGTGCCAGCAGAAAAACTAGCGGGAGGCGGAACGAGCAGTACTTC.

The chain joins TRBV11-2 to TRBJ2-7; TRBD1 is a possible D gene (5 bases). Between the trimmed V and J ends, which lost 2 bases and 5 bases, there was a span of 19 bases. CDR3 length: 16 residues. CDR1 and CDR2 (germline): SGHAT, FQNNGV. This CDR3 reads CASSLTNIGAGHEQYF. DNA for the CDR3: TGTGCCAGCAGCTTAACTAACATCGGAGCAGGGCACGAGCAGTACTTC.

This clonotype showed up many times. The chain joins TRBV5-8 to TRBJ1-1; possible D gene TRBD1, 5 bases. Germline CDR1 is SGHTS and CDR2 is YDEGEE. The V and J ends lost 0 bases and 7 bases respectively, with 22 bases between them. The CDR3 totals 17 residues. The CDR3 nucleotides read TGTGCCAGCAGCTTGGCTGGTGGGGCAGTTCAATGGGATGAAGCTTTCTTT. Amino acid sequence: CASSLAGGAVQWDEAFF.

J is TRBJ1-1 and V is TRBV2; 8 bases map to TRBD1. The CDR3 runs to 16 residues. Germline-derived CDR1 and CDR2 are SNHLY and FYNNEI. J lost 1 base, V lost 6 bases, and 10 bases had no gene match. CDR3 loop: CASSSQSRGQNTEAFF. The CDR3 DNA reads as TGTGCCAGCAGCTCCCAATCCAGGGGGCAGAACACTGAAGCTTTCTTT.